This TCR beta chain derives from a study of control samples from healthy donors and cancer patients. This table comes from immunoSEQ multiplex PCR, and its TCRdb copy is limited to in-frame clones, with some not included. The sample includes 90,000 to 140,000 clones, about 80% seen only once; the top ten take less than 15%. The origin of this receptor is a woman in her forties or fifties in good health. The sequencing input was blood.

CDR3 sequence reads: CASSLSGSTEAFF. CDR3 bases: TGTGCCAGCAGTTTATCAGGGAGTACTGAAGCTTTCTTT. The chain uses TRBV28 and TRBJ1-1, with TRBD1 as a possible D gene (5 bases). The germline V gene has CDR1 MDHEN and CDR2 SYDVKM. V was cut by 1 base and J by 5 bases, with 8 bases left in between. This CDR3 has 13 residues.